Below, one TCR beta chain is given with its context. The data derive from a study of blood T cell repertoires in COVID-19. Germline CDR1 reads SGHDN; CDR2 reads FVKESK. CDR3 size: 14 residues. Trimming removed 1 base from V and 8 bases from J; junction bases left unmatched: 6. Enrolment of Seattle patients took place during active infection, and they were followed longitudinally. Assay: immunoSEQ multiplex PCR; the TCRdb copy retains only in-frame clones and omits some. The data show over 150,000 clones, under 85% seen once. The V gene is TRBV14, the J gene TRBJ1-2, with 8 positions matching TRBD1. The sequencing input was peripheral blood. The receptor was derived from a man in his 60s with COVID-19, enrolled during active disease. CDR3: CASSQVQGAYGYTF. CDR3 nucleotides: TGTGCCAGCAGCCAAGTCCAGGGGGCTTACGGCTACACCTTC.